A selection of T cell receptor beta chains follows, all from one sample in a study of long-term antiretroviral therapy in people with HIV. Data came from immunoSEQ multiplex PCR; TCRdb stores just in-frame clones and leaves some out. The sample shows about 12,000 clones, 88% of them seen only once. The starting material was unsorted PBMCs, obtained 2.1 years after starting antiretroviral therapy. The receptors shown here come from a woman between 40 and 50 years old with HIV. The conserved cysteine and the conserved F or W are not part of the CDR3 here. Clone size appears in some rows only: once, few, many, or a class for an expanded clone.

-	TRBV5-1	ASSLEGEPTGELF
-	TRBV6-1	ASSAQQGSSEAF
-	TRBV27	ASSTLLAGGNIQY
-	TRBV7-2	ASSADSNTEAF
-	TRBV18	ASSRGRDTEAF
-	TRBV2	ASRGQGANGYT
-	TRBV19	ASSGPFGTGELF
-	TRBV7-6	ASSFRPGPAKNIQY
-	TRBV5-8	ASSLGTPLISIT
-	TRBV18	ASSRGQGFNQPQH
-	TRBV7-2	ASNTGTTSYNEQF
-	TRBV30	AWSARQAVGYGYT
-	TRBV4-2	ASSPVGLAGVGETQY
-	TRBV18	ASSGGQSSYEQY
-	TRBV27	ASSTFSGSTDTQY
-	TRBV7-8	ASSLMGGHTDTQY
-	TRBV5-1	ASSSNGAVFGELF
-	TRBV2	ASSEGRMQAQH
-	TRBV7-9	ASSLVVGGREQF
-	TRBV6-5	ASSYLAGRDNEQF
-	TRBV11-2	ASSLEGSSGTGIDADTQY
-	TRBV18	ASFHGQTSGNTIY
-	TRBV13	ASSRRGENHGYT
few	TRBV20-1	SANGYT
-	TRBV30	AWRRVGTGELF
-	TRBV7-9	ASSPGDIQY
-	TRBV5-6	ASSYRGLDEKLF
-	TRBV6-5	ASSYSSYEQY
-	TRBV25-1	ASSEQSWTEAF
-	TRBV19	ASSTRQGTTMVAEAF
-	TRBV27	ASSLMGGAPETQY
once	TRBV19	ASMDRRNYGYT
-	TRBV7-8	ASSPQGNGYEQY
-	TRBV5-1	ASSFGLAGTGELF
few	TRBV18	ASSPPPRGKNSPLH
once	TRBV19	ASSISQLQGARGYT
-	TRBV5-8	ATTYGSGVSDTQY
-	TRBV28	ASSSGSGGRHTQY
-	TRBV7-9	ASSKTGGTEAF
-	TRBV11-2	ASSRGGPNTEAF
-	TRBV6-5	ASSRQTNTEAF
-	TRBV6-6	ATASGGTSYNEQF